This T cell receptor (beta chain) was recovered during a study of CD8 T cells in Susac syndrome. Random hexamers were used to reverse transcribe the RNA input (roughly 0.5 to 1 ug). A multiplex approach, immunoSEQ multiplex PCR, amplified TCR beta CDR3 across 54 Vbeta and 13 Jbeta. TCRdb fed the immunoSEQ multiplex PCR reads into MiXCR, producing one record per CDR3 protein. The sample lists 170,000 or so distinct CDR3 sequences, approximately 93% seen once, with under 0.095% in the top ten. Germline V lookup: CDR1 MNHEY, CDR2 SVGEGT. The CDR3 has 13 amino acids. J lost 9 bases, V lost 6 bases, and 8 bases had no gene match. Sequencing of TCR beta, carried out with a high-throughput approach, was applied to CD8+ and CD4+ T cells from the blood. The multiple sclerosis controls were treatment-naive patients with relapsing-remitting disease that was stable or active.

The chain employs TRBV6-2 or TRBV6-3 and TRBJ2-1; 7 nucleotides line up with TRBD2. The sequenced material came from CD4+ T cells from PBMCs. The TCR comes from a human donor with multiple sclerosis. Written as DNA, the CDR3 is TGTGCCAGCAGCACGAGACTAGCTGGTGAGCAGTTCTTC. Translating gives CASSTRLAGEQFF.